Below, one TCR beta chain is given with its context. Antigen unknown. 60 Vbeta and 13 Jbeta primers were used in PCR. Sequencing was performed with immunoSEQ multiplex PCR; in TCRdb, only in-frame clones are kept and a portion is missing. Among over 95,000 clones listed, 60% to 85% were seen once. The entry originates in a study of cytomegalovirus exposure and HLA in healthy donors. Study information: T cells numbering around 200 million yielded around 120 million unique TCR beta sequences in an earlier analysis. Out of fewer than 500 genotyped donors, about 80% belonged to the Caucasian-associated ancestry cluster.

Findings and limits, study-wide: The later analysis indicated that the majority of CMV-associated TCR beta chains appeared HLA-restricted.

This CDR3 has 15 amino acids. V shed 4 bases and J 2 bases; nucleotides not matched to a gene: 7. Per the germline V gene, CDR1 is SNHLY and CDR2 is FYNNEI. The chain carries TRBV2 and TRBJ2-7; 8 bases match TRBD1. This clonotype was sampled from a female donor in good health and CMV-seronegative. Input material: PBMCs. CDR3 coding DNA: TGTGCCAGCAGTGGGGTTATGGACAGGGCCTACGAGCAGTACTTC. It encodes CASSGVMDRAYEQYF. Full variable domain (rest looked up from reference TRBV2 and TRBJ2-7): EPEVTQTPSHQVTQMGQEVILRCVPISNHLYFYWYRQILGQKVEFLVSFYNNEISEKSEIFDDQFSVERPDGSNFTLKIRSTKLEDSAMYFCASSGVMDRAYEQYFGPGTRLTVT.